Only a few counts were recorded for the clone carrying this T cell receptor (beta chain). The antigen is not known. This CDR3 is 16 amino acids long. V dropped 6 bases and J dropped 2 bases, with 20 bases sitting between them. Germline assignment: CDR1 SGHKS and CDR2 YYEKEE (reference sequence). This entry is derived from a study of response to subunit inactivated influenza vaccine. Overall study results and limits: New T cells are recruited in small numbers by each seasonal influenza vaccination, according to the authors' suggestion.

TCRdb re-called the RT-PCR reads with MiXCR, one entry per CDR3 protein. The data show just under 550,000 distinct CDR3 sequences, approximately 20% seen once. The sample was also linked to a second study, of T cells expressing NK-cell markers. That paper adds: Libraries used 5'RACE template switching adding universal primer site and UMIs. The TCR beta repertoires were obtained from sorted CD3+CD56+NKG2C+, CD3+CD56+NKG2C- and CD3+CD56-NKG2C+ T cells. In a handful of donors, dominant CD3+CD56+NKG2C+ clonotypes ranked among the top 10 CD8+ clonotypes. Uncertainty persisted over the HCMV specificity of expanded NKG2C+ T cell clones.

The V and J genes are TRBV5-5 and TRBJ1-2; D is undetermined. The receptor comes from a man aged 50 to 60 who received an inactivated influenza vaccine. This specimen consisted of CD4+ T cells sorted from PBMCs, obtained about 12 days after vaccination. Here the CDR3 reads CASIPDPGVGNYGYTF. CDR3 DNA: TGTGCCAGCATCCCCGACCCCGGTGTCGGGAACTATGGCTACACCTTC.